This T cell receptor beta chain was recorded in a study of T cell responses to AZD1222 COVID-19 vaccine. The protocol was immunoSEQ multiplex PCR, while the TCRdb copy is restricted to in-frame clones and leaves out a portion. The table records 130,000 to 150,000 clones, around 93% of them present only once. Trimming left V 1 base short and J 7 bases short, with 16 bases between. Germline V gene lookup returns CDR1 LGHNA and CDR2 YSLEER. This CDR3 contains 16 residues. Sequenced here: peripheral blood, sampled on day 0 of AZD1222 vaccination. The chain couples TRBV4-3 to TRBJ1-4; D unclear. The receptor was derived from an adult in good health. CDR3 sequence: CASSQVSPAPGEKLFF. DNA of the CDR3: TGCGCCAGCAGCCAAGTTTCTCCAGCCCCGGGTGAAAAACTGTTTTTT.